The rows below give T cell receptor beta chains drawn from one sample of a study of blood T cell repertoires in COVID-19. Profiling relied on immunoSEQ multiplex PCR, and the TCRdb table lists in-frame clones only, not all of them. The sample lists some 120,000 clones; roughly 79% were seen once. The sequenced sample consisted of peripheral blood. Receptors originate from a human donor in a cohort sampled during active COVID-19. Both conserved end residues are part of each CDR3. A D gene is named only where the DNA matches it firmly. For some rows the clone size is stated as once, few or many, or as a class when expanded; others skip it.

V gene,CDR3 length,clone size,J gene,D gene,CDR3 DNA,CDR3 protein
TRBV7-9,14,-,TRBJ2-1,-,TGTGCCAGCAGCTCGCTCCGGGGCTACAATGAGCAGTTCTTC,CASSSLRGYNEQFF
TRBV18,15,-,TRBJ2-3,TRBD2,TGTGCCAGCTCACCCCTAGCGGCTAGCACAGATACGCAGTATTTT,CASSPLAASTDTQYF
TRBV5-1,15,few,TRBJ1-1,TRBD1,TGCGCCAGCAGCTTTCGCGGCAGGGGGCAAACTGAAGCTTTCTTT,CASSFRGRGQTEAFF
TRBV15,15,-,TRBJ2-7,TRBD1,TGTGCCACCAGCACCGGGACAGGGCGGGGATACGAGCAGTACTTC,CATSTGTGRGYEQYF
TRBV6-5,16,-,TRBJ2-3,-,TGTGCCAGCAGTTGGGCAGCCGGGGGGCGTGGAGATACGCAGTATTTT,CASSWAAGGRGDTQYF
TRBV27,14,-,TRBJ2-7,TRBD1,TGTGCCAGCAGGGGGACAGGGGGCTCCTACGAGCAGTACTTC,CASRGTGGSYEQYF
TRBV7-9,16,few,TRBJ2-7,TRBD1,TGTGCCAGCAGCTTAGGAGGGGGCAGGGTCCCCTACGAGCAGTACTTC,CASSLGGGRVPYEQYF
TRBV5-4,15,-,TRBJ2-2,TRBD1,TGTGCCAGCAGTTCCTGGACAGGGGACACCGGGGAGCTGTTTTTT,CASSSWTGDTGELFF
TRBV2,14,few,TRBJ2-7,-,TGTGCCAGCAGTGAAAAGATTAGCTCCCACGAGCAGTACTTC,CASSEKISSHEQYF
TRBV6-5,14,-,TRBJ1-2,TRBD1,TGTGCCAGCAGTTCCCTCGACAGGGGGAGAGGCTACACCTTC,CASSSLDRGRGYTF
TRBV19,14,-,TRBJ1-2,-,TGTGCCAGTAGTCCTTCGGCGGGGTACTATGGCTACACCTTC,CASSPSAGYYGYTF
TRBV18,16,-,TRBJ2-7,-,TGTGCCAGCTCACCACTCCGGGACTCAGCTTCCTACGAGCAGTACTTC,CASSPLRDSASYEQYF
TRBV24-1,16,-,TRBJ1-5,TRBD1,TGTGCCACCAGTGACAACAGGGGGACAAGCAATCAGCCCCAGCATTTT,CATSDNRGTSNQPQHF
TRBV21-1,17,-,TRBJ2-1,-,TGTGCCAGCAGCAAGTCTCCGGGACAGGGTTTGGGGAATGAGCAGTTCTTC,CASSKSPGQGLGNEQFF
TRBV9,15,few,TRBJ2-7,-,TGTGCCAGCAGCGTAGCAGTAGGGGGCTCCTACGAGCAGTACTTC,CASSVAVGGSYEQYF
TRBV5-6,12,-,TRBJ1-1,-,TGTGCCAGTGGACTTACGAACACTGAAGCTTTCTTT,CASGLTNTEAFF
TRBV6-1,18,once,TRBJ2-5,TRBD2,TGTGCCAGCAGTGCCCCCCGGGGGGGCCCCTTCAGGGGAGAGACCCAGTACTTC,CASSAPRGGPFRGETQYF
TRBV19,15,-,TRBJ1-1,TRBD1,TGTGCCAGTAGTAGGGGGGACAGCTTTTACACTGAAGCTTTCTTT,CASSRGDSFYTEAFF
TRBV7-3,17,-,TRBJ2-2,-,TGTGCCAGCAGCCCAATAGGGGCAGGGGCGAACACCGGGGAGCTGTTTTTT,CASSPIGAGANTGELFF
TRBV7-9,14,-,TRBJ2-2,TRBD1,TGTGCCAGCAAGACAGGGGAGAGGACCGGGGAGCTGTTTTTT,CASKTGERTGELFF
TRBV28,13,-,TRBJ1-2,-,TGTGCCAGCAGGGAGCCCCTGGGCTATGGCTACACCTTC,CASREPLGYGYTF
TRBV6-5,14,once,TRBJ2-3,TRBD2,TGTGCCAGCACTAGCGGTCGTGGCACAGATACGCAGTATTTT,CASTSGRGTDTQYF
TRBV6-1,20,few,TRBJ1-6,TRBD1,TGTGCCAGCAGTGAACTCGCCCCCCAGGGACAGGGGGCCCCTAGGGCACCCCTCCACTTT,CASSELAPQGQGAPRAPLHF
TRBV14,15,-,TRBJ1-4,-,TGTGCCAGCAGCCAAGCCAAAGGGACTGGGGAAAAACTGTTTTTT,CASSQAKGTGEKLFF
TRBV28,15,once,TRBJ2-5,TRBD1,TGTGCCAGCAGTTCCCCGGGACAGGGGCAAGAGACCCAGTACTTC,CASSSPGQGQETQYF
TRBV19,17,-,TRBJ1-2,-,TGTGCCAGTAGACCCGGGACATCCCGGCTCCGGGGTTATGGCTACACCTTC,CASRPGTSRLRGYGYTF
TRBV28,15,-,TRBJ2-7,-,TGTGCCAGCAGTTCGTTTCAGGGGAACTCCTACGAGCAGTACTTC,CASSSFQGNSYEQYF
TRBV6-6,15,-,TRBJ1-4,-,TGTGCCAGCAGAGACACAGGGTCGGTACGAGAAAAACTGTTTTTT,CASRDTGSVREKLFF
TRBV9,16,-,TRBJ2-7,TRBD2,TGTGCCAGCAGCCCCCGTAGCGGGGGGGAATCCTACGAGCAGTACTTC,CASSPRSGGESYEQYF
TRBV5-1,14,-,TRBJ2-3,TRBD2,TGCGCCAGCAGCTTGAGCGGGGGCCTCGATACGCAGTATTTT,CASSLSGGLDTQYF
TRBV3-1/TRBV3-2,14,-,TRBJ1-3,TRBD1,TGTGCCAGCAGCGAGACAGGGATCGGAAACACCATATATTTT,CASSETGIGNTIYF
TRBV5-1,14,-,TRBJ2-5,-,TGCGCCAGCAGCCAGATGGGAGGGGGTGAGACCCAGTACTTC,CASSQMGGGETQYF
TRBV14,15,-,TRBJ2-2,-,TGTGCCAGCAGCTTACAGGGAAGGAGCACCGGGGAGCTGTTTTTT,CASSLQGRSTGELFF
TRBV15,16,-,TRBJ2-3,-,TGTGCCACCAGCAGAGACCGGGGGGCGTACACAGATACGCAGTATTTT,CATSRDRGAYTDTQYF
TRBV7-9,12,-,TRBJ1-2,-,TGTGCCAGCAGCCCTGGACAGTATGGCTACACCTTC,CASSPGQYGYTF
TRBV12-5,14,-,TRBJ2-7,TRBD1,TGTGCTAGTGTTCTACAGGGGGCGTGGGACGAGCAGTACTTC,CASVLQGAWDEQYF
TRBV11-2,17,-,TRBJ1-1,-,TGTGCCAGCAGCTTTTTGGCAGGGGTCTTTTCGAACACTGAAGCTTTCTTT,CASSFLAGVFSNTEAFF
TRBV7-6,16,-,TRBJ1-3,-,TGTGCCAGCAGCTTAGTATACGGAGGGTCTGGAAACACCATATATTTT,CASSLVYGGSGNTIYF
TRBV19,14,-,TRBJ1-5,-,TGTGCCAGTAGTATAAATGACAGCCCCGGGTCCCAGCATTTT,CASSINDSPGSQHF
TRBV4-1,16,-,TRBJ1-6,-,TGCGCCAGCAGCCAAGATTCAGGGCTGTTCGGTTCACCCCTCCACTTT,CASSQDSGLFGSPLHF
TRBV7-9,15,-,TRBJ2-1,TRBD2,TGTGCCAGCGTCCCAAGACTAGCGGGTTACAATGAGCAGTTCTTC,CASVPRLAGYNEQFF
TRBV28,16,-,TRBJ1-1,-,TGTGCCAGCAGTTTAAGGGACTCGGGAGGGAACACTGAAGCTTTCTTT,CASSLRDSGGNTEAFF
TRBV7-9,16,few,TRBJ2-3,-,TGTGCCAGCAGCTCCGTACACAGGGCAATCACAGATACGCAGTATTTT,CASSSVHRAITDTQYF
TRBV27,14,-,TRBJ2-7,TRBD1,TGTGCCAGCAGTGTGGGACAGGGACCCTACGAGCAGTACTTC,CASSVGQGPYEQYF
TRBV29-1,13,once,TRBJ2-5,-,TGCAGCGCCGCCGGGACAAGACAAGAGACCCAGTACTTC,CSAAGTRQETQYF
TRBV5-4,16,-,TRBJ2-4,-,TGTGCCAGCAGCTTGGAGGGGGGGACTTACAAAAACATTCAGTACTTC,CASSLEGGTYKNIQYF
TRBV6-5,12,-,TRBJ2-5,-,TGTGCCAGCAGTCGGGAGCGAGAGACCCAGTACTTC,CASSRERETQYF
TRBV3-1/TRBV3-2,12,-,TRBJ1-1,-,TGTGCCAGCAGCCTAGACCGGAGAGTAGCTTTCTTT,CASSLDRRVAFF
TRBV6-1,15,-,TRBJ2-5,-,TGTGCCAGCAGTGAAGCGGCAGGGCTCCAAGAGACCCAGTACTTC,CASSEAAGLQETQYF
TRBV19,14,-,TRBJ2-5,-,TGTGCCAGTAGTTGGGGAGGGGGGGAAGAGACCCAGTACTTC,CASSWGGGEETQYF
TRBV27,11,-,TRBJ2-7,-,TGTGCCAGCAGTTTCGGCTACGAGCAGTACTTC,CASSFGYEQYF
TRBV6-2/TRBV6-3,16,-,TRBJ1-4,TRBD1,TGTGCCAGCAGTTACCGCGGGACAGCCCTTAATGAAAAACTGTTTTTT,CASSYRGTALNEKLFF
TRBV30,15,-,TRBJ1-4,TRBD1,TGTGCCTGGAGTGGATTCGGGACAGGGAGTGAAAAACTGTTTTTT,CAWSGFGTGSEKLFF